This TCR beta chain was captured in a study of Ad26.COV2.S vaccination and SARS-CoV-2 variants (dated by TCRdb to about 2021). About the full investigation: Donors in the vaccine arm were drawn from COV1001, a multicentre, randomized, double-blind, placebo-controlled phase I-IIa trial testing Ad26.COV2.S in healthy adults. Ad26.COV2.S was given intramuscularly at 5x10^10 or 1x10^11 viral particles, as a single shot or as two shots 56 days apart. A total of roughly 30 samples were included in the TCR-sequenced set, comprising some 20 Ad26.COV2.S vaccine recipients, 5 placebo recipients and 8 SARS-CoV-2 convalescent individuals. TCRbeta repertoire sequencing served as the tool for gauging how specific and how broad the SARS-CoV-2-reactive T cell receptors were following Ad26.COV2.S vaccination. Participants in the trial were split at random into five groups of five each, receiving low-dose or high-dose Ad26.COV2.S once or twice, or else placebo on both occasions. Blinding of investigators to trial group allocation was maintained during experiments and outcome assessment.

The germline V gene yields SGDLS for CDR1 and YYNGEE for CDR2. The CDR3, from cysteine to phenylalanine, totals 15 residues. The entry retains the CDR3 DNA only, 45 bases that are in frame from base 1. For this chain, trimming is 1 base at the V end and 6 bases at the J end, and the number of junction bases without a gene match is 9. The immunoSEQ Assay was the method used to sequence TCRbeta CDR3 regions. After extraction, genomic DNA underwent amplification by bias-controlled multiplex PCR, followed by high-throughput sequencing. The authors' pipeline ran thus. Collapsing and filtering of sequences were performed to quantify the absolute abundance of each unique TCRbeta CDR3 region. T cell fraction was estimated by normalizing TCRbeta template counts to usable DNA, which was measured by amplifying reference genes present in all nucleated cells. Repertoire TCRs were annotated as SARS-CoV-2-specific by exact matching of V gene, CDR3 amino acid sequence and J gene to a known reactive TCR set. The reference SARS-CoV-2 TCR set was derived from MIRA and filtered for enrichment in COVID-19-positive ImmuneCODE repertoires, a step that removed public or cross-reactive TCRs. Using the MIRA antigens, annotated TCRs were further analysed by specific ORF or by position within an ORF. Breadth was defined as the number of annotated unique rearrangements divided by the total number of unique productive rearrangements, and depth was defined as the summed frequency of the annotated unique rearrangements. TCR breadth was compared between groups using two-sided Wilcoxon rank-sum tests. TCRdb took over this immuneACCESS table, retaining in-frame rearrangements with V and J assigned. Such tables are incomplete; in checked studies, under half of the missing clones stem from an unresolved V gene, and the remainder is unexplained. V and J calls and clone size are copied from that table; D and trimming were computed from the DNA. A total of around 370,000 clones appear in this sample, approximately 81% of them only once. 2.5% to 3.5% of the sample comes from the top ten.

Summary of the overall study and its limitations: The authors noted that the TCR breadth and depth analyses may have underestimated total T cell responses. Spike-specific TCR breadth was higher in Ad26.COV2.S recipients than in placebo recipients (P = 0.0014). After vaccination, substantial breadth of spike-specific CD8+ and CD4+ T cell responses was reported. Vaccine and placebo recipients had similar non-spike TCR breadth, a finding consistent with the vaccine containing only spike. The study lacked the statistical power to compare responses across vaccine doses or regimens.

Per the publication, the treatment or condition label means: about 20 received Ad26.COV2.S at low or high dose, single or two shots; several received placebo; per-sample allocation not given. Repertoires of vaccine and placebo recipients were sequenced from samples taken on day 63 after the first injection. In Cohort 1b, around 23 adults aged 18-55 years were enrolled at a single site in Boston, USA, between 29 July and 7 August 2020. Ad26.COV2.S was a replication-incompetent adenovirus type 26 vector that expressed a prefusion-stabilized SARS-CoV-2 spike protein derived from the original Wuhan strain. Comment on this clone: It has no known antigen specificity. Per-nucleotide qualities are absent, and no much larger clonotype sits a single base away.

The TCR comes from a person aged 18-60 years who received the Ad26.COV2.S COVID-19 vaccine or a placebo. The sample here was peripheral blood, taken in a trial of Ad26.COV2.S vaccine versus placebo. This chain joins TRBV9 to TRBJ2-7, with TRBD2 identical over 8 junction bases. The DNA sequence is TGTGCCAGCAGCGTAATTACAGCGGGAGTTAGCGAGCAGTACTTC. Its protein product is CASSVITAGVSEQYF.